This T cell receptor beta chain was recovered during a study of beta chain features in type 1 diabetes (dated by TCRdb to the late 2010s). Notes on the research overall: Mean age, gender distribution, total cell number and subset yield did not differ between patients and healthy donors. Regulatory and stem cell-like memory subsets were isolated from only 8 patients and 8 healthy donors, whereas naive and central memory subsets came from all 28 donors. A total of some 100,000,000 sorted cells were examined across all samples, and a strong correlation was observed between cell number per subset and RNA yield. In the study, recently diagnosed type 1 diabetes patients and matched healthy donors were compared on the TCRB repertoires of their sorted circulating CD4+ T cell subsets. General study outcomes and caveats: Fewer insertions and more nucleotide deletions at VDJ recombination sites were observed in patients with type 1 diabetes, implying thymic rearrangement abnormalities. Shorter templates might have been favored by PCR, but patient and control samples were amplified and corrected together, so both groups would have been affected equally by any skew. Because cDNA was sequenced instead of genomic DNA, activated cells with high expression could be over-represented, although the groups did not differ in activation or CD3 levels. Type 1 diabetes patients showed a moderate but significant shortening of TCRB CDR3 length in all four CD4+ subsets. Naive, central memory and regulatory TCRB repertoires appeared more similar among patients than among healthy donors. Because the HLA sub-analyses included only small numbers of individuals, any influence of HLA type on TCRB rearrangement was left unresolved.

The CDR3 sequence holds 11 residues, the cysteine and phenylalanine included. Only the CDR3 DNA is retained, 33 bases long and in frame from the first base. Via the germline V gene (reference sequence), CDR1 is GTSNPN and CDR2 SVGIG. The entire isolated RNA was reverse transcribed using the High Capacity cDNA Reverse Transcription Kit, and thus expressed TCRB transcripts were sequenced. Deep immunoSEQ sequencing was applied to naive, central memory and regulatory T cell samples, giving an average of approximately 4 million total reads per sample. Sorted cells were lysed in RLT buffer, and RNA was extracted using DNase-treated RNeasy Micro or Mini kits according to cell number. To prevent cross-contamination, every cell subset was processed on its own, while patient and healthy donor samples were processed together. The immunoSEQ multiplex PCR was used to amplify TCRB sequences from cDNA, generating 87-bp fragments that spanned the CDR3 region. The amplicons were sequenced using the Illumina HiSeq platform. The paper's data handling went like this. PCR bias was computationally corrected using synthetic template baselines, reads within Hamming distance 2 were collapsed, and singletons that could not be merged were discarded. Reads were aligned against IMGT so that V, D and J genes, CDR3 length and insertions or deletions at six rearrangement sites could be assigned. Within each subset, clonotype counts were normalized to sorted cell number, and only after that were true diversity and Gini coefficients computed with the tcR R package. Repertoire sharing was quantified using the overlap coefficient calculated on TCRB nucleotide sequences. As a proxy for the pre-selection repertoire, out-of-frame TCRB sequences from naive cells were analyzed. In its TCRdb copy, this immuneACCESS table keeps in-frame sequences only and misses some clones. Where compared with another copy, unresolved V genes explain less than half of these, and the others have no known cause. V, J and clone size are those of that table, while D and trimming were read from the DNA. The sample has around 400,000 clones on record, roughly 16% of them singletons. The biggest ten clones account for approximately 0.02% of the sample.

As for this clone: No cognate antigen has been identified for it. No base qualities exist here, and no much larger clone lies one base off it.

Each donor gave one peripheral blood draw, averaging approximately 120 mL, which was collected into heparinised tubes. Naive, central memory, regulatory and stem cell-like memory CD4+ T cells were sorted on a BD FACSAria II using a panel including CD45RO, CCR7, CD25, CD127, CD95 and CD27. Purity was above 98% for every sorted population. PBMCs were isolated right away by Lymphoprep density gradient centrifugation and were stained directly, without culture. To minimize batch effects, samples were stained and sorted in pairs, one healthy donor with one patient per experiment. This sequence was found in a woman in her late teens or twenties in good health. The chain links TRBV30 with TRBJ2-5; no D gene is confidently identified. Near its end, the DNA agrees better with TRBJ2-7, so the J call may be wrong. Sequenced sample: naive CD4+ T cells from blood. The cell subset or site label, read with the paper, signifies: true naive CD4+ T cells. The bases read TGTGCCTGGAGTAAGCGACGCGAGCAGTACTTC. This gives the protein CAWSKRREQYF.